Listed below are T cell receptor beta chains from one sample, sequenced in a study of early T cells in non-severe SARS-CoV-2 infection. MiXCR was run by TCRdb on the 5' RACE reads, yielding one entry per CDR3 protein. This sample has tens of thousands of distinct CDR3 sequences, with around 4.1% found just once. Sequencing input: whole blood. All receptors come from an adult who was a healthcare worker with PCR-confirmed SARS-CoV-2 infection or an uninfected control (not recorded which). CDR3s include the opening cysteine and the closing phenylalanine or tryptophan. The D gene is left open where the match is weak. A clone size is listed for some rows: how often the clone was seen (once, few, many), or a class if it is expanded.

TRBV4-1	few	TRBJ1-6	-	CASSQEWGREFSPLHF	TGCGCCAGCAGCCAAGAGTGGGGCAGGGAATTCTCACCCCTCCACTTT
TRBV2	many	TRBJ2-1	-	CASSKMNNEQFF	TGTGCCAGCAGCAAAATGAACAATGAGCAGTTCTTC
TRBV28	few	TRBJ2-1	-	CASSTPGDEQFF	TGTGCCAGCAGTACACCAGGCGATGAGCAGTTCTTC
TRBV6-6	many	TRBJ1-2	TRBD1	CATSGQGATYYGYTF	TGTGCCACTTCGGGACAGGGGGCAACTTACTATGGCTACACCTTC
TRBV4-1	few	TRBJ2-7	-	CASSQDRANEQYF	TGCGCCAGCAGCCAAGATAGAGCAAACGAGCAGTACTTC
TRBV5-1	many	TRBJ2-7	-	CASSQMDSIYEQYF	TGCGCCAGCAGCCAAATGGACAGTATCTACGAGCAGTACTTC
TRBV27	many	TRBJ1-1	TRBD1	CASRTGSLNTEAFF	TGTGCCAGCAGGACAGGGTCGTTGAACACTGAAGCTTTCTTT
TRBV6-2/TRBV6-3	many	TRBJ2-5	TRBD2	CASSYEVAGAPRLETQYF	TGTGCCAGCAGTTACGAGGTAGCGGGCGCCCCCAGGCTAGAGACCCAGTACTTC
TRBV18	many	TRBJ1-4	-	CASSGSVEKLFF	TGTGCCAGCTCAGGTTCCGTTGAAAAACTGTTTTTT
TRBV10-1	many	TRBJ2-1	TRBD2	CASRLTSGAYNEQFF	TGCGCCAGCAGACTAACTAGCGGAGCATACAATGAGCAGTTCTTC
TRBV4-1	many	TRBJ2-1	-	CASSQDLAVVSYNEQFF	TGCGCCAGCAGCCAAGATCTGGCGGTCGTCTCCTACAATGAGCAGTTCTTC
TRBV12-3/TRBV12-4	few	TRBJ2-4	TRBD2	CASSISGTSGTSTKNIQYF	TGTGCCAGCAGTATATCCGGGACTAGCGGGACTAGCACCAAAAACATTCAGTACTTC
TRBV27	-	TRBJ1-6	TRBD1	CASSNESVRDRGLLRDSPLHF	TGTGCCAGCAGTAATGAATCTGTCCGGGACAGGGGCCTTCTCCGGGATTCACCCCTCCACTTT
TRBV5-1	few	TRBJ2-5	-	CASSFEGGETQYF	TGCGCCAGCAGCTTTGAGGGGGGAGAGACCCAGTACTTC
TRBV9	many	TRBJ2-1	TRBD2	CASSVGGGNTGQFF	TGTGCCAGCAGCGTAGGGGGAGGGAATACTGGGCAGTTCTTC
TRBV12-5	many	TRBJ2-3	-	CASVPTGRTDTQYF	TGTGCTAGTGTCCCGACAGGACGCACAGATACGCAGTATTTT
TRBV24-1	few	TRBJ2-1	-	CATSDLAGSHEQFF	TGTGCCACCAGTGATTTGGCGGGGAGTCATGAGCAGTTCTTC
TRBV7-3	-	TRBJ2-1	-	CASSRNRATTQGEQFF	TGTGCCAGCAGCAGGAACCGAGCAACTACCCAAGGGGAGCAGTTCTTC
TRBV11-2	many	TRBJ2-3	-	CASSQTPATDTQYF	TGTGCCAGCAGCCAGACCCCCGCCACAGATACGCAGTATTTT
TRBV20-1	many	TRBJ2-7	-	CSARNSYEQYF	TGCAGTGCTAGAAACAGCTACGAGCAGTACTTC
TRBV19	many	TRBJ1-5	-	CASTPPGRGHRPQHF	TGTGCCAGTACCCCCCCGGGGCGGGGGCATCGGCCCCAGCATTTT
TRBV7-6	-	TRBJ1-1	-	CASSLALDTEAFF	TGTGCCAGCAGCTTAGCCCTTGACACTGAAGCTTTCTTT
TRBV5-1	many	TRBJ2-1	-	CASSLQGQHEQFF	TGCGCCAGCAGCTTGCAGGGTCAGCATGAGCAGTTCTTC
TRBV7-9	many	TRBJ2-7	TRBD1	CASSLGQGVYEQYF	TGTGCCAGCAGCTTGGGACAGGGAGTCTACGAGCAGTACTTC
TRBV6-5	many	TRBJ1-4	-	CASSYSPGTNEKLFF	TGTGCCAGCAGTTACTCGCCAGGGACTAATGAAAAACTGTTTTTT
TRBV11-2	many	TRBJ2-1	TRBD1	CASTGDRGRNEQFF	TGTGCCAGCACCGGGGACAGGGGGCGGAATGAGCAGTTCTTC
TRBV11-2	many	TRBJ2-7	-	CASSLAQGPYEQYF	TGTGCCAGCAGCTTAGCACAGGGACCCTACGAGCAGTACTTC
TRBV19	many	TRBJ2-1	-	CASSFRDPDNEQFF	TGTGCCAGTAGTTTCCGGGACCCCGACAATGAGCAGTTCTTC
TRBV11-3	many	TRBJ1-1	-	CASSLDQMNTEAFF	TGTGCCAGCAGCTTAGACCAGATGAACACTGAAGCTTTCTTT
TRBV18	many	TRBJ1-1	-	CASSPPLSGNAEEAFF	TGTGCCAGCTCACCACCGCTATCCGGGAACGCGGAGGAAGCTTTCTTT
TRBV13	-	TRBJ1-2	-	CASSFLFLGANYGYTF	TGTGCCAGCAGCTTCCTATTCTTGGGCGCAAACTATGGCTACACCTTC
TRBV7-4	-	TRBJ1-1	TRBD1	CASSLRPDRDTEAFF	TGTGCCAGCAGCTTAAGGCCGGACAGGGACACTGAAGCTTTCTTT
TRBV27	many	TRBJ1-6	-	CASSFVSSGNSPLHF	TGTGCCAGCAGTTTCGTGTCGTCAGGGAATTCACCCCTCCACTTT
TRBV30	few	TRBJ1-6	-	CAWGSQVLSPLHF	TGTGCCTGGGGATCACAGGTTCTGTCACCCCTCCACTTT
TRBV11-2	few	TRBJ2-5	-	CASSLDRGGETQYF	TGTGCCAGCAGCTTAGATCGTGGCGGCGAGACCCAGTACTTC
TRBV5-6	many	TRBJ2-7	-	CASSRHYEQYF	TGTGCCAGCAGCCGTCACTACGAGCAGTACTTC
TRBV20-1	many	TRBJ1-2	-	CSAIPRDYGYTF	TGCAGTGCCATCCCGAGGGACTATGGCTACACCTTC
TRBV7-9	many	TRBJ2-7	TRBD1	CASSPWTGKSYEQYF	TGTGCCAGCAGCCCCTGGACAGGGAAGTCCTACGAGCAGTACTTC
TRBV25-1	many	TRBJ2-7	-	CASSPLGGREYEQYF	TGTGCCAGCAGCCCCCTTGGGGGGCGGGAGTACGAGCAGTACTTC
TRBV30	many	TRBJ2-1	TRBD2	CAWTPVSSGKVNEQFF	TGTGCCTGGACCCCGGTCTCTAGCGGGAAAGTAAATGAGCAGTTCTTC
TRBV6-6	many	TRBJ2-5	TRBD1	CASKTDRGLYQETQYF	TGTGCCAGCAAAACGGACAGGGGCCTTTACCAAGAGACCCAGTACTTC
TRBV12-3/TRBV12-4	many	TRBJ2-1	-	CASSFGRGHYNEQFF	TGTGCCAGCAGTTTCGGGCGGGGTCATTACAATGAGCAGTTCTTC
TRBV7-6	many	TRBJ2-2	-	CASSLAGAVGELFF	TGTGCCAGCAGCTTAGCGGGAGCGGTCGGGGAGCTGTTTTTT
TRBV25-1	many	TRBJ2-2	-	CASSEFGGTGELFF	TGTGCCAGCAGTGAATTTGGGGGGACCGGGGAGCTGTTTTTT
TRBV4-2	few	TRBJ1-2	-	CASSQEGAGKRNGYTF	TGTGCCAGCAGCCAAGAAGGAGCAGGGAAGAGGAATGGCTACACCTTC
TRBV12-3/TRBV12-4	many	TRBJ2-7	-	CASSLVSSYEQYF	TGTGCCAGCAGTTTGGTCAGTTCCTACGAGCAGTACTTC
TRBV18	-	TRBJ1-4	-	CASSPENEKLFF	TGTGCCAGCTCACCAGAGAATGAAAAACTGTTTTTT
TRBV12-3/TRBV12-4	many	TRBJ2-7	-	CASSLGEAYEQYF	TGTGCCAGCAGCCTTGGGGAGGCCTACGAGCAGTACTTC
TRBV19	many	TRBJ2-4	-	CASSGSFEAKNIQYF	TGTGCCAGTAGTGGGAGTTTTGAGGCCAAAAACATTCAGTACTTC
TRBV7-9	many	TRBJ1-4	-	CASSLPWTPGREKLFF	TGTGCCAGCAGCTTACCTTGGACGCCCGGGCGGGAAAAACTGTTTTTT